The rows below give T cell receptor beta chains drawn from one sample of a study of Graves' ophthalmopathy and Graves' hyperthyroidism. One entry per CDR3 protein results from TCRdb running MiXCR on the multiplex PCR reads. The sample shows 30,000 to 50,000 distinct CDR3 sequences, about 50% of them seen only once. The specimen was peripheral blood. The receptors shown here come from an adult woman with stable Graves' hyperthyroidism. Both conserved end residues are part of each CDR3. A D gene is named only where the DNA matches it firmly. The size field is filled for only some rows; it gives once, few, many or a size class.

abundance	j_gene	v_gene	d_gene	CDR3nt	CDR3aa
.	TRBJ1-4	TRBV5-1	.	TGCGCCAGCAGCTTCCAGGGCCGAGCCGCAACTAATGAAAAACTGTTTTTT	CASSFQGRAATNEKLFF
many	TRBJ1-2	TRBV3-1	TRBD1	TGTGCCAGCAGCCCACCGACAGGGACTCGAGCTAACTATGGCTACACCTTC	CASSPPTGTRANYGYTF
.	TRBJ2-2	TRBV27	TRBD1	TGTGCCAGCAGGAGGGACAGGGTCGGGGAGCTGTTTTTT	CASRRDRVGELFF
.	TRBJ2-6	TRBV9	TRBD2	TGTGCCAGCAGCGTAACATCCGGGACTAGCGGGAGTCGCTTAGGGGCCAACGTCCTGACTTTC	CASSVTSGTSGSRLGANVLTF
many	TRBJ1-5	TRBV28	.	TGTGCCAGCAGCCTGCCAGGTCGATCTTATAGCAATCAGCCCCAGCATTTT	CASSLPGRSYSNQPQHF
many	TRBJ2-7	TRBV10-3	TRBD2	TGTGCCCATTCCCAGGGCGGGAGAGGCTACGAGCAGTACTTC	CAHSQGGRGYEQYF
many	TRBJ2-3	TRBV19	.	TGTGCCAGTAGTCAACGGGGGATGGCAGATACGCAGTATTTT	CASSQRGMADTQYF
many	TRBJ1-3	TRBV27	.	TGTGCCAGCAGTTCGGGGGTTGGAAACACCATATATTTT	CASSSGVGNTIYF
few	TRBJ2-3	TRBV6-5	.	TGTGCCAGCAGTTACTCAGTATACACAGCAGATACGCAGTATTTT	CASSYSVYTADTQYF
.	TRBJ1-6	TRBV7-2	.	TGTGCCAGCAGCCCGGGACTTAATTCACCCCTCCACTTT	CASSPGLNSPLHF
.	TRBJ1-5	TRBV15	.	TGTGCCACCAGCAGAGATCGAGGGTATCAGCCCCAGCATTTT	CATSRDRGYQPQHF